A selection of T cell receptor beta chains follows, all from one sample in a study of cytomegalovirus exposure and HLA in healthy donors. TCRdb's table, derived via immunoSEQ multiplex PCR, lists solely in-frame clones and lacks some. Its listing shows 35,000 to 45,000 clones. The material sequenced was PBMCs. All receptors come from a male donor in good health and CMV-seronegative. The CDR3 runs from the conserved cysteine through the conserved F or W. The D gene is left open where the match is weak.

CDR3 length	J gene	D gene	V gene	CDR3 protein	CDR3 DNA
16	TRBJ2-7	TRBD1	TRBV5-1	CASSPRPGQGTYEQYF	TGCGCCAGCAGCCCCAGACCGGGACAGGGGACCTACGAGCAGTACTTC
12	TRBJ2-7	NA	TRBV7-6	CASSLSSYEQYF	TGTGCCAGCAGCTTATCGTCCTACGAGCAGTACTTC
15	TRBJ2-1	TRBD2	TRBV9	CASSPRLAGNNEQFF	TGTGCCAGCAGCCCCCGACTAGCGGGGAACAATGAGCAGTTCTTC
13	TRBJ1-3	NA	TRBV25-1	CASSEPGRNTIYF	TGTGCCAGCAGTGAGCCAGGGAGAAACACCATATATTTT
12	TRBJ2-3	NA	TRBV6-1	CASRDSFPTQYF	TGTGCCAGCAGGGACAGTTTCCCTACGCAGTATTTT
11	TRBJ1-3	NA	TRBV29-1	CSVESGNTIYF	TGCAGCGTTGAAAGCGGAAACACCATATATTTT
14	TRBJ2-7	TRBD1	TRBV9	CASSAKTGGDEQYF	TGTGCCAGCAGCGCTAAGACAGGGGGCGACGAGCAGTACTTC
15	TRBJ2-7	TRBD1	TRBV7-8	CASRAGTGEVHEQYF	TGTGCCAGCAGGGCCGGGACAGGGGAAGTCCACGAGCAGTACTTC
16	TRBJ2-1	NA	TRBV4-1	CASSRPGTYAYNEQFF	TGCGCCAGCAGCCGCCCCGGGACATATGCCTACAATGAGCAGTTCTTC
13	TRBJ2-7	TRBD1	TRBV5-1	CASGQGGSLEQYF	TGCGCCAGCGGACAGGGGGGGTCCCTCGAGCAGTACTTC